This T cell receptor (beta chain) appears in the sequencing data of a study of identical twins. Overall study results and limits: Without tracking the same donors, conclusions rested on cross-sectional statistical analysis. High-abundance cord blood beta clonotypes had fewer insertions; memory repertoires showed none. Invariant T cells like MAIT and iNKT could partly confound the zero-insertion analyses.

V gave up 7 bases and J gave up 3 bases, with 13 bases separating them. From germline, CDR1 is LGHDT and CDR2 YNNKEL (reference sequence). The CDR3 consists of 15 residues. TCRdb analysed the 5' RACE reads with MiXCR anew, one entry per CDR3 protein. The table lists some 590,000 distinct CDR3 sequences, roughly 9.9% of them singletons, with 2.5% to 3.5% in the top ten. The table lists this clonotype with a few counts. What it binds is not known. The same data also contributed to another study, on yellow fever vaccine responses in identical twins.

Sequenced material: PBMCs. The clonotype was recovered from a woman younger than 35 in good health. V usage is TRBV3-1 and J usage is TRBJ2-6, with D possibly TRBD1 on 6 matching bases. In DNA, the CDR3 is TGTGCCAGCAAGGACAGATTCCTTGGGGCCAACGTCCTGACTTTC. Protein product: CASKDRFLGANVLTF.